These 22 T cell receptor beta chains were sequenced from one sample in a study of PD-1 blockade in classical Hodgkin lymphoma. Sequencing was performed with immunoSEQ multiplex PCR; in TCRdb, only in-frame clones are kept and a portion is missing. Among roughly 70,000 clones, roughly 93% were seen once, and the ten largest hold more than 2%. Stated time point: newly diagnosed, previously untreated cHL patient sample. The sequenced material came from peripheral blood mononuclear cells (PBMCs). Receptor source: a human donor with classical Hodgkin lymphoma.

The chain uses TRBV19 and TRBJ2-7; 16 nucleotides line up with TRBD2. Trimming cost V 4 bases and J 3 bases; bases outside gene matches: 3. CDR1 and CDR2 from the germline V gene are LNHDA and SQIVND (reference sequence). The CDR3 has 16 amino acids. The CDR3 region has the DNA TGTGCCAGTAGTAGGGGACTAGCGGGAGGGCTCTACGAGCAGTACTTC. Encoded protein: CASSRGLAGGLYEQYF.

The rearrangement uses TRBV2 and TRBJ2-2; TRBD2 matches 9 bases. Germline trimming cut 3 bases from V and 8 bases from J; bases unmatched to any gene: 7. The germline gives CDR1 SNHLY, CDR2 FYNNEI. This CDR3 has 15 amino acids. This chain's CDR3 is CASSEVREGPGELFF. CDR3 bases: TGTGCCAGCAGTGAGGTGCGGGAGGGCCCTGGGGAGCTGTTTTTT.

V gene TRBV10-3 combines with J gene TRBJ1-4, with D perhaps matching TRBD1 (5 bases). Trimming cost V 10 bases and J 7 bases, with 19 bases left between them. Germline assignment: CDR1 ENHRY and CDR2 SYGVKD. The CDR3 is made up of 14 amino acids. CDR3 protein: CATRSTATFEKLFF. The DNA of the CDR3 is TGTGCCACGCGATCGACAGCAACCTTTGAAAAACTGTTTTTT.

The genes are TRBV20-1 and TRBJ1-2, with 10 bases identical to TRBD1. The CDR3 is 10 amino acids. Germline values: CDR1 DFQATT, CDR2 SNEGSKA (reference sequence). With V trimmed by 6 bases and J by 14 bases, 6 bases remained unmatched. The CDR3 protein is CSAGTGVYTF. In DNA form, the CDR3 reads TGCAGTGCCGGGACAGGGGTTTATACCTTC.

The J gene is TRBJ1-2, the V gene TRBV4-3; D gene ambiguous. The germline V and J ends were trimmed by 0 bases and 9 bases, with 11 bases remaining between them. The V gene's germline CDR1 is LGHNA and CDR2 YSLEER. The CDR3 sequence is 13 residues long. The CDR3 region has the DNA TGCGCCAGCAGCCAAGAAGGAGGGATCAGCTACACCTTC. As protein: CASSQEGGISYTF.

The chain links TRBV9 to TRBJ2-5; 12 positions agree with TRBD2. The V segment lost 3 bases and the J segment 1 base; nucleotides outside the gene matches: 4. This CDR3 contains 16 residues. Germline values: CDR1 SGDLS, CDR2 YYNGEE. Here the CDR3 reads CASSDRTSGIQETQYF. The CDR3 DNA reads TGTGCCAGCAGCGACCGGACTAGCGGGATCCAAGAGACCCAGTACTTC. Complete variable domain (other parts from reference TRBV9 and TRBJ2-5): DSGVTQTPKHLITATGQRVTLRCSPRSGDLSVYWYQQSLDQGLQFLIQYYNGEERAKGNILERFSAQQFPDLHSELNLSSLELGDSALYFCASSDRTSGIQETQYFGPGTRLLVL.

The V call is TRBV28, the J call TRBJ2-3, with 7 bases that match TRBD1. Germline values: CDR1 MDHEN, CDR2 SYDVKM. With V trimmed by 6 bases and J by 1 base, 7 bases remained unmatched. The CDR3 contains 15 residues. The CDR3 sequence: CASSHTGAGTDTQYF. The CDR3 nucleotides are TGTGCCAGCAGCCATACAGGGGCTGGCACAGATACGCAGTATTTT. Filled out from reference TRBV28 and TRBJ2-3, the complete variable domain reads DVKVTQSSRYLVKRTGEKVFLECVQDMDHENMFWYRQDPGLGLRLIYFSYDVKMKEKGDIPEGYSVSREKKERFSLILESASTNQTSMYLCASSHTGAGTDTQYFGPGTRLTVL.

The chain employs TRBV19 and TRBJ1-1; possibly TRBD1 for D (5 bases). Germline lookup yields CDR1 LNHDA and CDR2 SQIVND (reference sequence). There are 12 residues in the CDR3. V was cut by 5 bases and J by 7 bases, with 11 bases left in between. CDR3 region: CASSAQGGEAFF. CDR3 nucleotides: TGTGCCAGTAGTGCCCAGGGAGGTGAAGCTTTCTTT.

The rearrangement links TRBV7-9 to TRBJ1-3; possibly TRBD1 for D (5 bases). This CDR3 has 15 residues. The ends were cut back, 1 base at V and 0 bases at J, with 7 bases in the middle. Germline CDR1 is SEHNR and CDR2 is FQNEAQ (reference sequence). Written as DNA, the CDR3 is TGTGCCAGCAGCTTAGGGGGACTCTCTGGAAACACCATATATTTT. Translated: CASSLGGLSGNTIYF.

This sequence joins TRBV7-8 and TRBJ2-1; perhaps TRBD2 as D (6 bases). V lost 1 base, J lost 4 bases, and 11 bases lay in between. CDR3 length equals 15 residues. The germline V gene encodes CDR1 SGHVS and CDR2 FQNEAQ. The DNA for the CDR3 is TGTGCCAGCAGCTTAGGGAGGGTAGGGTACAATGAGCAGTTCTTC. Translated: CASSLGRVGYNEQFF.

The chain is built from TRBV25-1 and TRBJ1-2; D is unresolved. CDR3 size: 12 residues. CDR1 MGHDK and CDR2 SYGVNS come from the germline V gene. The V and J ends lost 3 bases and 4 bases respectively, with 6 bases between them. In nucleotides, the CDR3 is TGTGCCAGCAGTGATGGACTCTATGGCTACACCTTC. Protein product: CASSDGLYGYTF.

Only one count was recorded for this clone. The CDR3 bases are TGTGCCAGCAGTCAACTTGGAGGCTACACCTTC. Protein sequence: CASSQLGGYTF. The chain recombines TRBV28 with TRBJ1-2; no reliable D call. Germline V gene sequence: CDR1 MDHEN, CDR2 SYDVKM. This CDR3 is 11 amino acids long. Between the trimmed V and J ends, which lost 5 bases and 8 bases, there was a span of 9 bases.

The chain uses TRBV6-6 and TRBJ2-1; no clear D gene. V dropped 11 bases and J dropped 0 bases, with 8 bases sitting between them. CDR3 length: 12 residues. The germline gives CDR1 MNHNY, CDR2 SVGAGI (reference sequence). The CDR3 is CAAGVSYNEQFF. CDR3 coding DNA: TGTGCCGCTGGTGTCTCCTACAATGAGCAGTTCTTC.

The V and J genes are TRBV5-6 and TRBJ1-1, with D possibly matching TRBD1 (6 bases). Per germline, CDR1 SGHDT and CDR2 YYEEEE. CDR3 size: 15 residues. Trimming removed 3 bases at V and 1 base at J, with 13 bases between. The CDR3 protein is CASSSPHRENTEAFF. CDR3 DNA: TGTGCCAGCAGCTCCCCACACAGGGAGAACACTGAAGCTTTCTTT.

The chain is built from TRBV7-8 and TRBJ2-3, with TRBD1 matching over 7 bases. The CDR3 is made up of 15 amino acids. Germline CDR1 reads SGHVS; CDR2 reads FQNEAQ. Trimming cost V 1 base and J 4 bases; bases outside gene matches: 5. CDR3 region: CASSLGVQGADTQYF. CDR3 DNA sequence: TGTGCCAGCAGCTTAGGTGTGCAGGGGGCAGATACGCAGTATTTT.

The J gene is TRBJ2-3, the V gene TRBV10-3; D not certain. The CDR3 is 12 amino acids. CDR1 and CDR2 from the germline V gene are ENHRY and SYGVKD. V was shortened by 2 bases and J by 2 bases, with 2 bases between the two germline ends. The CDR3 spells CAISEDTDTQYF. The CDR3 DNA reads TGTGCCATCAGTGAGGACACAGATACGCAGTATTTT.

J is TRBJ1-1 and V is TRBV5-1; 10 bases fit TRBD1. The V gene end was trimmed by 4 bases and the J gene end by 1 base; junction bases not matched to a gene: 7. The CDR3 is made up of 16 amino acids. Germline CDR1 and CDR2: SGHRS and YFSETQ. The CDR3 region has the DNA TGCGCCAGCAGCATACAGACAGGGGGCTCGAACACTGAAGCTTTCTTT. Amino acid sequence: CASSIQTGGSNTEAFF.

This chain links TRBV29-1 with TRBJ2-3; D is perhaps TRBD1 or TRBD2 (6 bases each). The CDR3 has 13 amino acids. The germline gives CDR1 SQVTM, CDR2 ANQGSEA. Trimming cost V 6 bases and J 2 bases, with 12 bases left between them. The CDR3 region is CSVGGGNTDTQYF. CDR3 nucleotide sequence: TGCAGCGTCGGGGGCGGGAACACAGATACGCAGTATTTT.

This clone was detected only once. V and J are TRBV9 and TRBJ1-3; TRBD1 agrees at 9 bases. The germline gives CDR1 SGDLS, CDR2 YYNGEE. The junction had 20 bases not matched to a gene; V was cut back by 3 bases and J by 1 base. The CDR3 length is 21 residues. In DNA, the CDR3 is TGTGCCAGCAGCGGATTCCGGCCCCCGGGACAGGGAGTACTATCTGGAAACACCATATATTTT. Its translation is CASSGFRPPGQGVLSGNTIYF.

The V and J genes are TRBV7-3 and TRBJ1-1; D is unclear. The CDR3 is 15 amino acids. Looked up from germline, CDR1 is SGHTA and CDR2 is FQGTGA. The V end was cut by 1 base, the J end by 0 bases, with 9 bases between. The CDR3 DNA follows: TGTGCCAGCAGCTTAATAAGCAGACTGAACACTGAAGCTTTCTTT. Translation gives CASSLISRLNTEAFF.

The chain has TRBV4-3 and TRBJ2-1; D unresolved. Germline V gives CDR1 LGHNA, CDR2 YSLEER. The CDR3 contains 13 residues. Trimming took off 1 base at V and 0 bases at J, with 1 base between the two ends. CDR3 sequence: CASSQGSYNEQFF. The CDR3 DNA reads as TGCGCCAGCAGCCAAGGCTCCTACAATGAGCAGTTCTTC.

The J gene is TRBJ2-2, the V gene TRBV7-8; D gene ambiguous. Germline assignment: CDR1 SGHVS and CDR2 FQNEAQ. The CDR3 is 13 amino acids. Trimming stripped 4 bases from V and 6 bases from J, with 9 bases between. The CDR3: CASSSVAAGELFF. CDR3 nucleotide sequence: TGTGCCAGCAGCTCCGTCGCGGCCGGGGAGCTGTTTTTT.